This T cell receptor beta chain stems from a study of T cell repertoires in cytomegalovirus infection. At the level of the study: Through public TCR beta signatures, both CMV infection and matching HLA type were indicated. Findings and caveats of the study: Dominating the ex vivo response were HLA-C-restricted CMV-specific TCR beta clonotypes. Cumulated frequencies of public TCR beta families served to identify carriers of CMV plus the relevant HLA.

Germline CDR1 reads MNHNS; CDR2 reads SASEGT. This CDR3 contains 15 residues. V was clipped by 2 bases and J by 10 bases, with 20 bases between them. Turning to this clonotype: Antigen specificity is unknown.

Each CDR3 protein gets one entry after TCRdb re-called the reads with MiXCR. Among some 250,000 distinct CDR3 sequences listed, over 8% were seen once. Sequencing was carried out using PBMCs. The TCR was taken from a human donor in good health (CMV status not recorded). Some clones in this sample may be carry-over from other donors' samples. The chain is built from TRBV6-1 and TRBJ1-1; D gene ambiguous. CDR3 nucleotides: TGTGCCAGCAGTGAAAGTACGGTCGACCTTTTGGGAGCTTTCTTT. Its protein product is CASSESTVDLLGAFF.